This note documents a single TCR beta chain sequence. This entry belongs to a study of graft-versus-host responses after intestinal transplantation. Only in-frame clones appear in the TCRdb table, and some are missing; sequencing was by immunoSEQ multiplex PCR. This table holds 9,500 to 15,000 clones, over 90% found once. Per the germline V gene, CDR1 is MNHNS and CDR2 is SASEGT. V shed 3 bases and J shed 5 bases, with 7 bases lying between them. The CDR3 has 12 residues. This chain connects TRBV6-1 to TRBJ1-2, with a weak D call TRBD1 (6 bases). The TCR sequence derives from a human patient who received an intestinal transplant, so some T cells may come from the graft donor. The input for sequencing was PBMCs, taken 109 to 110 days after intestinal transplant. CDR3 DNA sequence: TGTGCCAGCAGTGAGACAGGATATGGCTACACCTTC. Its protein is CASSETGYGYTF.